The 31 T cell receptor beta chains below all came from one sample that was sequenced in a study of identical twins (dated by TCRdb to about 2016). Receptor libraries were prepared by 5' RACE. The sample was run on an Illumina HiSeq 2000. TCRdb handled the public reads itself, with Q25 trimming in fastp and clone calling in MiXCR, and kept productive beta chains. Duplicate CDR3 protein sequences are folded into a single record with the most common DNA and genes. The sample profile shows some 270,000 distinct CDR3 sequences; about 8.3% of them were found once. In total, the top ten clones hold less than 4% of the sample. The same data also contributed to another study, on yellow fever vaccine responses in identical twins.

Sequenced sample: CD8+ T cells sorted from blood. These receptors all come from a woman younger than 35 in good health.

This clonotype came up many times. CDR3 protein: CASSFSGYTF. In DNA form, the CDR3 reads TGTGCCAGCAGCTTTTCTGGCTACACCTTC. The V call is TRBV7-9, the J call TRBJ1-2; D gene uncertain. V shed 3 bases and J shed 7 bases, with 3 bases lying between them. CDR3 length: 10 residues. CDR1 is SEHNR and CDR2 is FQNEAQ in the germline V gene (reference sequence).

This clonotype has ten or more counts. The rearrangement links TRBV9 to TRBJ2-3; D possibly corresponds to TRBD2 (6 bases). From germline, CDR1 is SGDLS and CDR2 YYNGEE. This CDR3 region has 14 residues. Trimming pared 0 bases from V and 3 bases from J, leaving 8 bases between. CDR3 loop: CASSVEGGTDTQYF. The CDR3 DNA is TGTGCCAGCAGCGTAGAGGGAGGAACAGATACGCAGTATTTT.

This clonotype was found many times. The chain couples TRBV29-1 to TRBJ2-7; possibly TRBD1 for D (6 bases). The germline gives CDR1 SQVTM, CDR2 ANQGSEA. This CDR3 is 13 amino acids long. Between the trimmed V and J ends, which lost 2 bases and 4 bases, there was a span of 12 bases. The CDR3 protein is CSVEQGPSYEQYF. CDR3 coding DNA: TGCAGCGTTGAACAGGGGCCCTCATACGAGCAGTACTTC.

The chain employs TRBV30 and TRBJ2-1; D is possibly TRBD1 (6 bases). Per germline, CDR1 GTSNPN and CDR2 SVGIG (reference sequence). The CDR3 sequence is 13 residues long. V was pared by 3 bases and J by 3 bases, with 9 bases between. CDR3 region: CAWRDSLYNEQFF. The CDR3 DNA follows: TGTGCCTGGAGGGACAGCCTCTACAATGAGCAGTTCTTC.

This clonotype was detected many times. V is TRBV12-3 or TRBV12-4 and J is TRBJ2-3; D ambiguous. V lost 6 bases and J 2 bases, leaving 9 bases between the germline ends. CDR3 size: 13 residues. The CDR3 DNA is TGTGCCAGCAGCGGACGAAACACAGATACGCAGTATTTT. Its translation: CASSGRNTDTQYF.

This clonotype was seen ten or more times. V and J are TRBV2 and TRBJ2-1; D call uncertain. The germline gives CDR1 SNHLY, CDR2 FYNNEI. The CDR3 extends over 14 amino acids. V was shortened by 6 bases and J by 0 bases, with 9 bases between the two germline ends. In nucleotides, the CDR3 is TGTGCCAGCAGCACAGCCGCCTCCTACAATGAGCAGTTCTTC. Protein: CASSTAASYNEQFF.

This clonotype was seen only a few times. This chain links TRBV4-2 with TRBJ2-7; 10 positions agree with TRBD2. Trimming cost V 1 base and J 6 bases; bases outside gene matches: 6. The CDR3 spans 15 residues. Germline V gene sequence: CDR1 LGHNA, CDR2 YNFKEQ. The CDR3 sequence: CASSQASGGILEQYF. In DNA form, the CDR3 reads TGTGCCAGCAGCCAAGCTAGCGGGGGCATACTCGAGCAGTACTTC.

This clonotype showed up just a few times. Here the CDR3 DNA reads TGTGCCAGCAGTCACCGACTAGCGGGAGGATACCTTTACGAGCAGTACTTC. Translated, it gives CASSHRLAGGYLYEQYF. The chain links TRBV28 to TRBJ2-7; TRBD2 matches 13 bases. The CDR3 has 17 residues. CDR1 is MDHEN and CDR2 is SYDVKM in the germline V gene. J lost 4 bases, V lost 5 bases, and 11 bases had no gene match.

The CDR3 DNA reads as TGTGCCAGCAGGCTCGACAGGGATGGCTACACCTTC. It yields the protein CASRLDRDGYTF. V is TRBV5-4 and J is TRBJ1-2; 7 nucleotides align to TRBD1. Germline lookup yields CDR1 SGHNT and CDR2 YYREEE (reference sequence). The V segment lost 5 bases and the J segment 6 bases; nucleotides outside the gene matches: 4. The CDR3 runs 12 residues.

This clonotype occurred a few times. The chain has TRBV4-3 and TRBJ2-1, with TRBD2 matching 15 bases. Per germline, CDR1 LGHNA and CDR2 YSLEER. This CDR3 comprises 15 residues. V was pared by 4 bases and J by 9 bases, with 4 bases of the junction left unmatched. The CDR3 bases are TGCGCCAGCAGCCGGACTAGCGGGAGGGATGGTGAGCAGTTCTTC. Its translation: CASSRTSGRDGEQFF.

CDR3 nucleotides: TGCGCCAGCAGCTTGGCCGGGTTATCGATCTACGAGCAGTACTTC. This encodes CASSLAGLSIYEQYF. V gene TRBV5-1 combines with J gene TRBJ2-7; D is unresolved. This CDR3 comprises 15 residues. The germline CDR1 and CDR2 sequences are SGHRS and YFSETQ. Trimming took off 0 bases at V and 3 bases at J, with 13 bases between the two ends.

The chain employs TRBV11-1 and TRBJ2-7, with D perhaps TRBD1 (7 bases). The CDR3 has 19 amino acids. CDR1 and CDR2 (germline): SGHAT, FQDESV (reference sequence). V lost 5 bases, J lost 2 bases, and 28 bases lay in between. This chain's CDR3 is CASSPAGQSPRSSTYEQYF. CDR3 nucleotide sequence: TGTGCCAGCAGCCCTGCGGGACAGTCCCCCCGCTCGTCAACCTACGAGCAGTACTTC.

The table lists this clonotype with a few counts. The CDR3 DNA sequence: TGCGCCAGCAGCCAAGATGGGGCGGGGACCATCTACAATGAGCAGTTCTTC. Translated: CASSQDGAGTIYNEQFF. The rearrangement uses TRBV4-3 and TRBJ2-1; weak D call: TRBD2 (6 bases). This CDR3 is 17 amino acids long. Trimming left V 0 bases short and J 3 bases short, with 15 bases between. Germline CDR1 reads LGHNA; CDR2 reads YSLEER.

This clonotype was observed at least ten times. This sequence joins TRBV15 and TRBJ2-7; D gene unclear. The CDR3 runs to 12 residues. Germline CDR1 reads LNHNV; CDR2 reads YYDKDF (reference sequence). With 6 bases removed from V and 3 bases from J, the gap between germline ends came to 9 bases. The CDR3 spells CATRDTYYEQYF. The DNA for the CDR3 is TGTGCCACCAGAGATACTTACTACGAGCAGTACTTC. The full variable domain, with the rest looked up from reference TRBV15 and TRBJ2-7, is DAMVIQNPRYQVTQFGKPVTLSCSQTLNHNVMYWYQQKSSQAPKLLFHYYDKDFNNEADTPDNFQSRRPNTSFCFLDIRSPGLGDTAMYLCATRDTYYEQYFGPGTRLTVT.

The rearrangement uses TRBV19 and TRBJ2-1, with D perhaps TRBD1 or TRBD2 (5 bases each). The CDR3 loop spans 15 amino acids. Trimming took off 7 bases at V and 7 bases at J, with 20 bases between the two ends. Per the germline V gene, CDR1 is LNHDA and CDR2 is SQIVND (reference sequence). The CDR3 is CASTDSADSYNEQFF. The CDR3 region has the DNA TGTGCCAGTACCGATAGCGCCGACAGTTATAATGAGCAGTTCTTC.

The sample holds a few counts of this clonotype. V is TRBV7-9 and J is TRBJ2-7; D unresolved. This CDR3 is built from 12 residues. From germline, CDR1 is SEHNR and CDR2 FQNEAQ (reference sequence). Trimming left V 4 bases short and J 4 bases short, with 8 bases between. The CDR3 reads CASSSATYEQYF. In nucleotides, the CDR3 is TGTGCCAGCAGCTCCGCGACTTACGAGCAGTACTTC.

The chain combines TRBV27 with TRBJ1-1, with a possible D match to TRBD1 (6 bases). Trimming took 2 bases from V and 4 from J, leaving 11 bases between them. The CDR3 totals 14 residues. Germline V gives CDR1 MNHEY, CDR2 SMNVEV (reference sequence). In DNA, the CDR3 is TGTGCCAGCAGTTTAAACGGGGGGCGCACTGAAGCTTTCTTT. It codes for CASSLNGGRTEAFF.

The sample holds a few counts of this clonotype. The chain joins TRBV2 to TRBJ2-7, with TRBD2 identical over 10 bases. CDR1 SNHLY and CDR2 FYNNEI come from the germline V gene. With 5 bases clipped from V and 2 bases from J, the junction kept 6 bases outside the gene matches. The CDR3 totals 15 residues. For the CDR3, the DNA is TGTGCCAGCAGTCCCGGGACTAGCGACCCCTACGAGCAGTACTTC. This codes for CASSPGTSDPYEQYF.

This clonotype was seen repeatedly, ten times or more. The V and J genes are TRBV12-3 or TRBV12-4 and TRBJ2-4; D is possibly TRBD1 or TRBD2 (6 bases each). V was trimmed by 3 bases and J by 8 bases, leaving 14 bases between them. The CDR3 length is 14 residues. The CDR3 bases are TGTGCCAGCAGTTTGGGCAGGGGAGGAGACATTCAGTACTTC. Translated, it gives CASSLGRGGDIQYF.

In this sample, this clonotype turned up a few times. This chain links TRBV20-1 with TRBJ2-5; TRBD2 aligns across 12 bases. J gave up 4 bases and V 8 bases, and 8 bases lay outside the gene matches. CDR1 is DFQATT, CDR2 SNEGSKA, per germline (reference sequence). The CDR3 spans 14 residues. The DNA for the CDR3 is TGCAGTCCAAGACTAGCGGGGGTTAGAGAGACCCAGTACTTC. Amino acid sequence: CSPRLAGVRETQYF.

This clonotype was picked up many times. The V and J genes are TRBV20-1 and TRBJ2-7, with D possibly being TRBD1 (6 bases). This CDR3 region has 14 residues. CDR1 and CDR2 (germline): DFQATT, SNEGSKA (reference sequence). Trimming cost V 7 bases and J 5 bases, with 21 bases left between them. As DNA, the CDR3 is TGCAGTGGGGGGATACAGACAGGTATCGACGAGCAGTACTTC. Translating it yields CSGGIQTGIDEQYF.

This clonotype was recorded many times. The chain has TRBV7-9 and TRBJ1-1; D unresolved. CDR1 is SEHNR, CDR2 FQNEAQ, per germline (reference sequence). Trimming left V 7 bases short and J 1 base short, with 7 bases between. This CDR3 has 12 amino acids. CDR3 sequence: CASTPRNTEAFF. As DNA, the CDR3 is TGTGCCAGCACCCCCAGGAACACTGAAGCTTTCTTT. Filled out from reference TRBV7-9 and TRBJ1-1, the complete variable domain reads DTGVSQNPRHKITKRGQNVTFRCDPISEHNRLYWYRQTLGQGPEFLTYFQNEAQLEKSRLLSDRFSAERPKGSFSTLEIQRTEQGDSAMYLCASTPRNTEAFFGQGTRLTVV.

In this sample, this clonotype turned up a few times. The chain uses TRBV4-1 and TRBJ2-7; D possibly corresponds to TRBD1 (5 bases). The CDR3 contains 14 residues. CDR1 is MGHRA, CDR2 YSYEKL, per germline. With 1 base removed from V and 3 bases from J, the gap between germline ends came to 10 bases. In DNA, the CDR3 is TGCGCCAGCAGCCAAGTGAAGGGGTACTACGAGCAGTACTTC. Residues: CASSQVKGYYEQYF.

This clonotype was counted ten times or more. The chain couples TRBV15 to TRBJ2-5; tentative D call: TRBD2 (7 bases). Per the germline V gene, CDR1 is LNHNV and CDR2 is YYDKDF (reference sequence). This CDR3 is 15 amino acids long. Deletions cut 0 bases from V and 5 bases from J, with 13 bases between. Written as DNA, the CDR3 is TGTGCCACCAGCAGAGATATGGCGGGGGCGGAGACCCAGTACTTC. Its translation: CATSRDMAGAETQYF.

This clonotype was counted ten times or more. The rearrangement uses TRBV7-8 and TRBJ1-1; D gene uncertain. From germline, CDR1 is SGHVS and CDR2 FQNEAQ. V lost 5 bases and J lost 1, with 17 bases in between. CDR3 size: 16 residues. CDR3 sequence: CASSPHVGGGNTEAFF. CDR3 sequence (DNA): TGTGCCAGCAGCCCTCATGTGGGAGGCGGGAACACTGAAGCTTTCTTT.

J is TRBJ2-5 and V is TRBV27; TRBD1 is a possible D gene (6 bases). In germline, CDR1 is MNHEY, CDR2 SMNVEV (reference sequence). V lost 7 bases and J 1 base, leaving 7 bases between the germline ends. CDR3 length: 12 amino acids. This chain's CDR3 is CASTDSQETQYF. The CDR3 DNA sequence: TGTGCCAGCACGGACAGCCAAGAGACCCAGTACTTC.

V usage is TRBV27 and J usage is TRBJ2-1, with TRBD2 identical over 11 bases. Germline values: CDR1 MNHEY, CDR2 SMNVEV (reference sequence). V was clipped by 6 bases and J by 6 bases; unmatched bases: 7. This CDR3 comprises 15 residues. Written as DNA, the CDR3 is TGTGCCAGCAGCTCACTAGCGGGGGCCCTCAATGAGCAGTTCTTC. Its translation is CASSSLAGALNEQFF.

In this sample, this clonotype turned up many times. The chain's CDR3 is CASSSPDSGGDTQYF. The CDR3 coding sequence is TGTGCCAGCAGCTCCCCCGACTCAGGGGGAGATACGCAGTATTTT. This chain links TRBV7-3 with TRBJ2-3; 7 bases are shared with TRBD1. Trimming at V came to 4 bases and at J to 5 bases, leaving 9 bases not matched to a gene. Germline loops: CDR1 SGHTA, CDR2 FQGTGA. CDR3 length: 15 amino acids.

The V and J genes are TRBV5-1 and TRBJ2-3; D uncertain. Germline values: CDR1 SGHRS, CDR2 YFSETQ. V lost 4 bases and J lost 0, with 15 bases in between. This CDR3 contains 16 residues. The CDR3 sequence: CASSPGPLLSTDTQYF. CDR3 sequence (DNA): TGCGCCAGCAGCCCCGGACCACTTCTCAGCACAGATACGCAGTATTTT.

This clonotype was seen at least ten times. V is TRBV4-2 and J is TRBJ2-7, with TRBD1 matching 8 bases. The germline CDR1 and CDR2 sequences are LGHNA and YNFKEQ. V dropped 3 bases and J dropped 6; count of bases not matched to a gene: 4. There are 13 residues in the CDR3. The CDR3 protein is CASSQTTGGEQYF. CDR3 in DNA: TGTGCCAGCAGCCAGACAACAGGGGGCGAGCAGTACTTC.

This clonotype was detected many times. The rearrangement uses TRBV12-3 or TRBV12-4 and TRBJ1-1; D uncertain. The CDR3 covers 10 residues. Trimming shortened V by 10 bases and J by 3 bases, and 6 bases separated the two germline ends. CDR3 sequence (DNA): TGTGCCAACGTCGACACTGAAGCTTTCTTT. This codes for CANVDTEAFF.